The rows below give T cell receptor beta chains drawn from one sample of a study of blood T cell repertoires in COVID-19. Data came from immunoSEQ multiplex PCR; TCRdb stores just in-frame clones and leaves some out. The sample has approximately 230,000 clones; 82% are singletons. The specimen sequenced was peripheral blood. The receptors were sampled from a woman at least 80 years old with active or convalescent COVID-19. CDR3s include the opening cysteine and the closing phenylalanine or tryptophan. The order of the fields is clone size, V gene, J gene, CDR3 length, D gene, CDR3 DNA, CDR3 protein. A D gene is named only where the DNA matches it firmly. Expanded clones get a size class; other rows say once, few or many, or leave the size out.

size: NA; V: TRBV3-1/TRBV3-2; J: TRBJ1-4; length: 13; D: NA; DNA: TGTGCCAGCAGCCGAGGCCAGGGCGAAAAACTGTTTTTT; CDR3: CASSRGQGEKLFF
size: NA; V: TRBV6-1; J: TRBJ2-2; length: 15; D: TRBD2; DNA: TGTGCCAGCAGTGAGACTAGCGGAAACACCGGGGAGCTGTTTTTT; CDR3: CASSETSGNTGELFF
size: NA; V: TRBV19; J: TRBJ2-1; length: 14; D: NA; DNA: TGTGCCAGTAGTATACCCTCCCCCCCCCATGAGCAGTTCTTC; CDR3: CASSIPSPPHEQFF
size: NA; V: TRBV15; J: TRBJ2-3; length: 12; D: NA; DNA: TGTGCCACCAGCATCAGGTCAGATACGCAGTATTTT; CDR3: CATSIRSDTQYF
size: NA; V: TRBV30; J: TRBJ1-1; length: 15; D: TRBD1; DNA: TGTGCCCGCGAGGAAGGGGGCGGTAGGAACACTGAAGCTTTCTTT; CDR3: CAREEGGGRNTEAFF
size: NA; V: TRBV6-5; J: TRBJ1-6; length: 12; D: NA; DNA: TGTGCCAGCGGGCAGGGGCATTCACCCCTCCACTTT; CDR3: CASGQGHSPLHF
size: NA; V: TRBV5-1; J: TRBJ2-1; length: 14; D: NA; DNA: TGCGCCAGCAGCTTGGTTGGGGCTATAAATGAGCAGTTCTTC; CDR3: CASSLVGAINEQFF
size: NA; V: TRBV11-2; J: TRBJ2-1; length: 18; D: TRBD2; DNA: TGTGCCAGCAGCTTAGATCCCGGACTAGCGGGCGCCTACAATGAGCAGTTCTTC; CDR3: CASSLDPGLAGAYNEQFF
size: NA; V: TRBV19; J: TRBJ1-2; length: 15; D: NA; DNA: TGTGCCAGTAGTTCTGGGCAGGGGTGGTCCTATGGCTACACCTTC; CDR3: CASSSGQGWSYGYTF
size: NA; V: TRBV30; J: TRBJ1-6; length: 17; D: TRBD1; DNA: TGTGCCTGGAGGGGGACAGGGGGTATCAATTATAATTCACCCCTCCACTTT; CDR3: CAWRGTGGINYNSPLHF
size: NA; V: TRBV4-1; J: TRBJ1-2; length: 15; D: NA; DNA: TGCGCCAGCAGCCAGAGCGTCAGTCTTAACTATGGCTACACCTTC; CDR3: CASSQSVSLNYGYTF
size: NA; V: TRBV9; J: TRBJ2-7; length: 15; D: TRBD1; DNA: TGTGCCAGCAGCCTGACTCCGGACAGGGATTACGAGCAGTACTTC; CDR3: CASSLTPDRDYEQYF
size: NA; V: TRBV13; J: TRBJ1-1; length: 16; D: TRBD1; DNA: TGTGCCAGCAGACCCCAGACAGGGCATACGAACACTGAAGCTTTCTTT; CDR3: CASRPQTGHTNTEAFF
size: NA; V: TRBV7-2; J: TRBJ2-7; length: 14; D: NA; DNA: TGTGCCAGCAGCACGAAGACTAACCCCTACGAGCAGTACTTC; CDR3: CASSTKTNPYEQYF
size: few; V: TRBV29-1; J: TRBJ1-3; length: 14; D: TRBD1; DNA: TGCAGCGCAAGGACAGGTTCCTCTGGAAACACCATATATTTT; CDR3: CSARTGSSGNTIYF
size: NA; V: TRBV30; J: TRBJ2-5; length: 11; D: NA; DNA: TGTGCCTGTGTAGCTTGGGAGACCCAGTACTTC; CDR3: CACVAWETQYF
size: NA; V: TRBV10-3; J: TRBJ2-2; length: 13; D: NA; DNA: TGTGCCATCAGTGGAACCTATACCGGGGAGCTGTTTTTT; CDR3: CAISGTYTGELFF
size: NA; V: TRBV7-2; J: TRBJ1-5; length: 12; D: NA; DNA: TGTGCCAGCAGCTATATGAATCAGCCCCAGCATTTT; CDR3: CASSYMNQPQHF
size: NA; V: TRBV7-2; J: TRBJ1-2; length: 17; D: TRBD1; DNA: TGTGCCAGCAGCTTATATCAGGGGGCGCGGGGTATCGGTGGCTACACCTTC; CDR3: CASSLYQGARGIGGYTF
size: NA; V: TRBV20-1; J: TRBJ1-1; length: 16; D: TRBD1; DNA: TGCAGTGCTAGTGGTGGACAGGGTATCATGAACACTGAAGCTTTCTTT; CDR3: CSASGGQGIMNTEAFF
size: NA; V: TRBV7-2; J: TRBJ2-1; length: 16; D: NA; DNA: TGTGCCAGCAGCTTATTATCAGCGAGCTCCTACAATGAGCAGTTCTTC; CDR3: CASSLLSASSYNEQFF
size: NA; V: TRBV5-1; J: TRBJ2-3; length: 15; D: TRBD2; DNA: TGCGCCAGCAGCCCCGCTAGCGGGAGCACAGATACGCAGTATTTT; CDR3: CASSPASGSTDTQYF
size: once; V: TRBV5-5; J: TRBJ2-5; length: 13; D: NA; DNA: TGTGCCAGCAGCTTTCGGGGGCAAGAGACCCAGTACTTC; CDR3: CASSFRGQETQYF
size: NA; V: TRBV7-2; J: TRBJ1-1; length: 15; D: TRBD1; DNA: TGTGCCAGCAGCCTGGCGACAGGGCGTCCCACTGAAGCTTTCTTT; CDR3: CASSLATGRPTEAFF
size: NA; V: TRBV29-1; J: TRBJ1-4; length: 14; D: TRBD1; DNA: TGCAGCGTTCGCGCCGAGGGGGCTGGGGAAAAACTGTTTTTT; CDR3: CSVRAEGAGEKLFF